This T cell receptor beta chain was identified during a study of cytomegalovirus exposure and HLA in healthy donors. In the PCR, 60 Vbeta and 13 Jbeta primers were used. Using immunoSEQ multiplex PCR, the repertoire was profiled, and TCRdb retains in-frame clones only, with some absent. The data hold approximately 92,000 clones, with around four fifths observed a single time. This clone was counted once. Sequenced: PBMCs. This sequence was found in a man aged 50 or older in good health and CMV-seropositive.

In DNA form, the CDR3 reads TGTGCCAGCAGTGAACCGAGTCAGCCCCAGCATTTT. Translating gives CASSEPSQPQHF. The chain has TRBV6-1 and TRBJ1-5; no clear D gene. Trimming shortened V by 2 bases and J by 6 bases, and 5 bases separated the two germline ends. The CDR3 is made up of 12 amino acids. Per germline, CDR1 MNHNS and CDR2 SASEGT.